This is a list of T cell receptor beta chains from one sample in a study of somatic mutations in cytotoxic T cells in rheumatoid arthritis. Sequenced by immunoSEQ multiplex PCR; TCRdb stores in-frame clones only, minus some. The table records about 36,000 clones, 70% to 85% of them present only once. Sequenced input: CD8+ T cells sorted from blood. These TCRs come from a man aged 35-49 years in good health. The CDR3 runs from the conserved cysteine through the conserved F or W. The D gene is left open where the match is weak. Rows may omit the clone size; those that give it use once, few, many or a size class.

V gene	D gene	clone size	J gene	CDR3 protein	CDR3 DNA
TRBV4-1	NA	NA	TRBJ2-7	CASSLDNLHYEQYF	TGCGCCAGCAGCTTGGACAATCTCCACTACGAGCAGTACTTC
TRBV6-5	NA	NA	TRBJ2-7	CASSPGIFSYEQYF	TGTGCCAGCAGTCCCGGGATCTTTTCCTACGAGCAGTACTTC
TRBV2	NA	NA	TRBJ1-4	CASIRGGSTNEKLFF	TGTGCCAGCATTCGAGGGGGATCAACTAATGAAAAACTGTTTTTT
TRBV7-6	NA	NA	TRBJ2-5	CASSLDPSDQETQYF	TGTGCCAGCAGCTTAGACCCTAGCGACCAAGAGACCCAGTACTTC
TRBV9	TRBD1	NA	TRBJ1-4	CASSRSPTGISTNEKLFF	TGTGCCAGCAGCCGATCCCCGACAGGGATATCAACTAATGAAAAACTGTTTTTT
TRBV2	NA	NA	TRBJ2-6	CASIGGANVLTF	TGTGCCAGCATCGGCGGGGCCAACGTCCTGACTTTC
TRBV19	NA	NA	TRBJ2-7	CASSITSSSYEQYF	TGTGCCAGTAGTATTACAAGCTCTTCCTACGAGCAGTACTTC
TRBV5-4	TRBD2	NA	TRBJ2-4	CASSFFGSGRVNKNIQYF	TGTGCCAGCAGCTTCTTCGGTAGCGGGAGGGTAAACAAAAACATTCAGTACTTC
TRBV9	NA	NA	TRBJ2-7	CASSVGVGFYEQYF	TGTGCCAGCAGCGTTGGGGTAGGGTTCTACGAGCAGTACTTC
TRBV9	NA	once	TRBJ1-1	CASSVELGEAFF	TGTGCCAGCAGCGTAGAGTTAGGGGAAGCTTTCTTT
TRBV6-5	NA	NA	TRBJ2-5	CASTTRRGTQYF	TGTGCCAGCACGACCCGACGGGGGACCCAGTACTTC
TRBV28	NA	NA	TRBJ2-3	CASSPRDTQYF	TGTGCCAGCAGTCCCAGAGATACGCAGTATTTT
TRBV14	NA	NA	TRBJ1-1	CASRPGGGLLMNTEAFF	TGTGCCAGCAGACCGGGGGGGGGCCTTTTAATGAACACTGAAGCTTTCTTT
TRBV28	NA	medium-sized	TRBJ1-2	CASSPRGVDGYTF	TGTGCCAGCAGTCCTCGGGGGGTGGATGGCTACACCTTC
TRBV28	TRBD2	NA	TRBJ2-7	CASSLSPTSGGPAEQYF	TGTGCCAGCAGTTTATCCCCGACTAGCGGGGGCCCCGCAGAGCAGTACTTC
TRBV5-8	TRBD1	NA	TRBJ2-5	CASSLGTVQETQYF	TGTGCCAGCAGCTTAGGGACAGTCCAAGAGACCCAGTACTTC
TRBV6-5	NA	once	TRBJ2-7	CASSIGQSYEQYF	TGTGCCAGCAGTATCGGACAGTCCTACGAGCAGTACTTC
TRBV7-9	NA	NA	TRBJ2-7	CASSSSALEQYF	TGTGCCAGCAGCTCTAGTGCCCTGGAGCAGTACTTC
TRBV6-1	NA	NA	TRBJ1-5	CASSPLTGNQPQHF	TGTGCCAGCAGCCCCTTGACAGGCAATCAGCCCCAGCATTTT
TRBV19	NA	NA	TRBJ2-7	CASSIVDPGEQYF	TGTGCCAGTAGTATAGTGGATCCGGGGGAGCAGTACTTC
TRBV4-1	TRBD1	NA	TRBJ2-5	CASSSRTGEETQYF	TGCGCCAGCAGCAGCAGGACAGGAGAAGAGACCCAGTACTTC
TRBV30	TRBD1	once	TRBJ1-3	CAWSLSQGAIGNTIYF	TGTGCCTGGAGTCTATCACAGGGGGCTATCGGAAACACCATATATTTT
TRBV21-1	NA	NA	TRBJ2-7	CASSKSEAGGYLYEQYF	TGTGCCAGCAGCAAATCGGAGGCGGGAGGATACCTATACGAGCAGTACTTC
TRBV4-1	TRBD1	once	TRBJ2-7	CASSREGQVYEQYF	TGCGCCAGCAGCCGAGAGGGACAGGTCTACGAGCAGTACTTC
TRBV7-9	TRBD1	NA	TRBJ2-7	CASSLGDRDEQYF	TGTGCCAGCAGCTTAGGGGACAGGGACGAGCAGTACTTC
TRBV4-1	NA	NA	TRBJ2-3	CAIPPEGPDTQYF	TGCGCCATCCCGCCCGAGGGACCAGATACGCAGTATTTT
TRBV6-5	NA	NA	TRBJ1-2	CASGPPGGYTF	TGTGCCAGCGGCCCTCCGGGGGGCTACACCTTC
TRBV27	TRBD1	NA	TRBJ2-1	CASSFGTAYNEQFF	TGTGCCAGCAGTTTCGGGACAGCCTACAATGAGCAGTTCTTC
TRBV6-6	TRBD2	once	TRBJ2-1	CASSSPVAGERNEQFF	TGTGCCAGCAGCTCCCCTGTGGCGGGAGAGCGGAATGAGCAGTTCTTC
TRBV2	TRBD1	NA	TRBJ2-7	CASRVTGGQAAYEQYF	TGTGCCAGCAGAGTGACAGGGGGTCAAGCGGCCTACGAGCAGTACTTC
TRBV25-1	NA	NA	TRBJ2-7	CASSELDSSYEQYF	TGTGCCAGCAGTGAGCTGGACAGCTCCTACGAGCAGTACTTC
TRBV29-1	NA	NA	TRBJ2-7	CSSREGPYEQYF	TGCAGCTCCCGCGAGGGACCCTACGAGCAGTACTTC
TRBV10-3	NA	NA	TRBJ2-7	CAISESSRGAIVHEQYF	TGTGCCATCAGTGAGTCGTCCCGGGGGGCTATAGTGCACGAGCAGTACTTC
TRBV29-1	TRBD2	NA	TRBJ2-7	CSVEDASGREYEQYF	TGCAGCGTTGAAGATGCCAGCGGGAGGGAGTACGAGCAGTACTTC
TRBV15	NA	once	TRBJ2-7	CATSRDAAHF	TGTGCCACCAGCAGAGACGCCGCCCACTTC
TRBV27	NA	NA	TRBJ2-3	CASGSPWDTQYF	TGTGCCAGCGGATCACCTTGGGATACGCAGTATTTT
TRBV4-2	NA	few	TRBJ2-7	CASSQVWTYSYEQYF	TGTGCCAGCAGCCAAGTATGGACCTATTCCTACGAGCAGTACTTC
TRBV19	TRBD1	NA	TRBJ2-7	CASSIGDRSYEQYF	TGTGCCAGTAGTATAGGGGACAGGTCCTACGAGCAGTACTTC
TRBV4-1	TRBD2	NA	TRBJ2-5	CASSEGLAVQETQYF	TGCGCCAGCAGCGAGGGACTAGCGGTCCAAGAGACCCAGTACTTC
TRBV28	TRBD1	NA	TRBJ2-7	CASSFPGGLGDEQYF	TGTGCCAGCAGTTTCCCAGGGGGCTTAGGTGACGAGCAGTACTTC